This TCR beta chain was retrieved from a study of blood T cell repertoires in COVID-19. Overall study: Acute and convalescent COVID-19 specimens originated in the United States, Italy and Spain.

The CDR3 runs to 16 residues. Germline lookup yields CDR1 MNHEY and CDR2 SMNVEV (reference sequence). The V end lost 8 bases, the J end lost 3 bases, and 20 bases lay between the germline ends. As originally analysed: Estimates of nucleated cell counts were drawn from the amplification of reference gene primers. Sequenced by immunoSEQ multiplex PCR; TCRdb stores in-frame clones only, minus some. V and J calls and clone size come straight from that table; D and trimming were deduced from the DNA. The table includes 110,000 or so clones, 85% detected once. This TCR was sampled from a human donor in a cohort sampled during active COVID-19. The chain recombines TRBV27 with TRBJ1-5; possibly TRBD1 for D (5 bases). The sequencing input was peripheral blood. The CDR3 nucleotides read TGTGCCAGCGCGGGGACCCCCATGGGCCCCAATCAGCCCCAGCATTTT. This codes for CASAGTPMGPNQPQHF.